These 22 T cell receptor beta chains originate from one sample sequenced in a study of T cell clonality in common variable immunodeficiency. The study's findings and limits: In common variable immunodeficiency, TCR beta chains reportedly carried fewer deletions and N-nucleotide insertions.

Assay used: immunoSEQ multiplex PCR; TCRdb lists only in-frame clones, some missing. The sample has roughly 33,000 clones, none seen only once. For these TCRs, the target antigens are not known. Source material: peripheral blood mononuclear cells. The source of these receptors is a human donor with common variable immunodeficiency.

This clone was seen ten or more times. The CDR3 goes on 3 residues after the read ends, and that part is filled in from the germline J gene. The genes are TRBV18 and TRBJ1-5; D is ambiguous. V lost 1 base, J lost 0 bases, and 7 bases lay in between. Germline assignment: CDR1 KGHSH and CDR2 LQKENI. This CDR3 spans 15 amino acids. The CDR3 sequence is CASSPQGGSNQPQHF. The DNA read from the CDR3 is TGTGCCAGCTCACCACAGGGTGGTAGCAATCAGCCC.

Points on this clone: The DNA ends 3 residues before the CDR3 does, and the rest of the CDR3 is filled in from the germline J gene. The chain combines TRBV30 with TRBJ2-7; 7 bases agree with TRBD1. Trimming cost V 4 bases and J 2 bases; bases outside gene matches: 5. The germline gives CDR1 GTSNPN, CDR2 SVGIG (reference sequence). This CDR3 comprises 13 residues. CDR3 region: CAWTGQPTYEQYF. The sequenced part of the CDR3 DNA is TGTGCCTGGACGGGACAGCCGACCTACGAG.

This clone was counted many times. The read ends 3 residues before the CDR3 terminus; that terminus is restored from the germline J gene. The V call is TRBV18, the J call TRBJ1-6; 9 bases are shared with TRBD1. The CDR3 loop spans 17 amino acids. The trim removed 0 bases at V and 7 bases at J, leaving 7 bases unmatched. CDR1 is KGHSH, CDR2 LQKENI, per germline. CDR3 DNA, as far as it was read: TGTGCCAGCTCACCACCGAATAGTGGACAGGGGAATTCACCC. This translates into CASSPPNSGQGNSP. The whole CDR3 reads CASSPPNSGQGNSPLHF.

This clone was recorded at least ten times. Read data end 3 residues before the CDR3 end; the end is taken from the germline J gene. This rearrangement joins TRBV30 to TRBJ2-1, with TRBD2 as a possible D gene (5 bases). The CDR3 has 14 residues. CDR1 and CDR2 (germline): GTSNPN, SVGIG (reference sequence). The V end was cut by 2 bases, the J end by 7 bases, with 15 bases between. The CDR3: CAWSKASQMNEQFF. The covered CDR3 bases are TGTGCCTGGAGTAAGGCTAGCCAAATGAATGAG. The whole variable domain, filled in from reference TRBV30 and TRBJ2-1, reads SQTIHQWPATLVQPVGSPLSLECTVEGTSNPNLYWYRQAAGRGLQLLFYSVGIGQISSEVPQNLSASRPQDRQFILSSKKLLLSDSGFYLCAWSKASQMNEQFFGPGTRLTVL.

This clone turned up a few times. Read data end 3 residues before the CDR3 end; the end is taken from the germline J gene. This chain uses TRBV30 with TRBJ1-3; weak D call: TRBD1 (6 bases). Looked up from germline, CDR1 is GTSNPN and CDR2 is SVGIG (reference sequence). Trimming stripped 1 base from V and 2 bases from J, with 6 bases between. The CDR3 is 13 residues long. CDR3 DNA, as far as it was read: TGTGCCTGGAGTGAGGGGGCTGGAAACACC. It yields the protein CAWSEGAGNT. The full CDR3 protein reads CAWSEGAGNTIYF.

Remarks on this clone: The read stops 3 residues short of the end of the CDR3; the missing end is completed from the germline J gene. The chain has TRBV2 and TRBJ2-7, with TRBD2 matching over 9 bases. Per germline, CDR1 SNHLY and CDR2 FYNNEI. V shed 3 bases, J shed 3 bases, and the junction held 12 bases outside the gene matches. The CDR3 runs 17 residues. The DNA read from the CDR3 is TGTGCCAGCAGTGATCGAGGTGGGCTAGCGGGGCTCTACGAG. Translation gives CASSDRGGLAGLYE. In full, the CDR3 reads CASSDRGGLAGLYEQYF.

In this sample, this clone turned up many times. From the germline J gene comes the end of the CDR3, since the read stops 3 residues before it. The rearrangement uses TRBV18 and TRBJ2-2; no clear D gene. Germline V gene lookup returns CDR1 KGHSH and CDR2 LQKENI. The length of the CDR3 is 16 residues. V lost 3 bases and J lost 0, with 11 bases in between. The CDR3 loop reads CASSPNPYSNTGELFF. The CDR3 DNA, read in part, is TGTGCCAGCTCACCGAACCCCTATTCGAACACCGGGGAG.

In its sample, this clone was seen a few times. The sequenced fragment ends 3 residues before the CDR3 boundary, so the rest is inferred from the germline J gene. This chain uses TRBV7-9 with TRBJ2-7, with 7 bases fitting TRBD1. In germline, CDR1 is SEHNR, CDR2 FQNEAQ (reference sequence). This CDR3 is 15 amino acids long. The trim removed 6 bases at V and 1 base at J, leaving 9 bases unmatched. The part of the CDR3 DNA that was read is TGTGCCAGCAGTTCGGACAGGAGCCCTTCCTACGAG. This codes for CASSSDRSPSYE. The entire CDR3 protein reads CASSSDRSPSYEQYF. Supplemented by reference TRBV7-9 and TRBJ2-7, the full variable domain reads DTGVSQNPRHKITKRGQNVTFRCDPISEHNRLYWYRQTLGQGPEFLTYFQNEAQLEKSRLLSDRFSAERPKGSFSTLEIQRTEQGDSAMYLCASSSDRSPSYEQYFGPGTRLTVT.

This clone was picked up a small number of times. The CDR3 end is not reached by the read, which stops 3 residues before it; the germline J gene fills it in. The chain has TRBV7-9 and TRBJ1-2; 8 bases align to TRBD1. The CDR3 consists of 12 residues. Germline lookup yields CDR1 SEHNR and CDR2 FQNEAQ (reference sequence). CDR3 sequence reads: CASSLQGAGYTF. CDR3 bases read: TGTGCCAGCAGCTTACAGGGGGCAGGC.

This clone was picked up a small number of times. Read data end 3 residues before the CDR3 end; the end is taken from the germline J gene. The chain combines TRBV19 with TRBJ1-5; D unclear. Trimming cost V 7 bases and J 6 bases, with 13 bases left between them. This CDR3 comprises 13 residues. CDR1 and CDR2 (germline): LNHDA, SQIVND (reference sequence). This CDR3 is CASKSERGQPQHF. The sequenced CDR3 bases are TGTGCCAGTAAGTCGGAACGGGGTCAGCCC.

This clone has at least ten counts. The CDR3 protein is CSAPPGRGEGSPLHF. The DNA read from the CDR3 is TGCAGTGCCCCCCCTGGGAGGGGAGAAGGGTCACCC. The chain joins TRBV20-1 to TRBJ1-6; weak D call: TRBD1 (5 bases). The read ends 3 residues before the CDR3 terminus; that terminus is restored from the germline J gene. Germline V CDR1 and CDR2: DFQATT, SNEGSKA (reference sequence). V lost 6 bases to trimming and J lost 10 bases, with 22 bases between them. The CDR3 contains 15 residues.

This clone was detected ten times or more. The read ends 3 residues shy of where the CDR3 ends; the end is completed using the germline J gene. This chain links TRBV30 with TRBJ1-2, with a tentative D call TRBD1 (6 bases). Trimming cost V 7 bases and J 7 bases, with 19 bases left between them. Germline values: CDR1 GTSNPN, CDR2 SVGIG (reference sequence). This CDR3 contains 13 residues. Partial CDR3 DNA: TGTGCCTTGAGGCCGAACAGGGACGGTGGC. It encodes CALRPNRDGG. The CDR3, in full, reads CALRPNRDGGYTF.

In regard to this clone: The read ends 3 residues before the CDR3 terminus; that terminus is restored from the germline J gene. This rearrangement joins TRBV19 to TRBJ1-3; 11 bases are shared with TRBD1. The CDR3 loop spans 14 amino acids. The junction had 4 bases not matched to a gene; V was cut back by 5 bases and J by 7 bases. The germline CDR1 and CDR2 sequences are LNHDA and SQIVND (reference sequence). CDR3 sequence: CASSPGQGANTIYF. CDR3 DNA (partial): TGTGCCAGTAGTCCAGGACAGGGGGCGAACACC.

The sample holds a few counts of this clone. The CDR3 bases that were read are TGTGCCAGCAGCTTAATTGGGACAGGGAACGGC. This gives the protein CASSLIGTGNG. The whole CDR3 sequence reads CASSLIGTGNGYTF. The chain recombines TRBV7-9 with TRBJ1-2, with 9 bases lining up with TRBD1. The read gets to within 3 residues of the CDR3 end, and the germline J gene fills in the rest. The CDR3 totals 14 residues. Germline assignment: CDR1 SEHNR and CDR2 FQNEAQ (reference sequence).

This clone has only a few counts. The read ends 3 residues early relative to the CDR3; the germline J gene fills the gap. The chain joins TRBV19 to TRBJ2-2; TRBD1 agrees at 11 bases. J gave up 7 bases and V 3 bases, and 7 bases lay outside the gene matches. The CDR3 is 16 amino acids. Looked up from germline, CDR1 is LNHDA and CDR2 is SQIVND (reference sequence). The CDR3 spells CASSIPGQGAHGELFF. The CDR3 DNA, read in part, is TGTGCCAGTAGTATTCCCGGACAGGGGGCTCACGGGGAG. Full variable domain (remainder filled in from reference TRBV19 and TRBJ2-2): DGGITQSPKYLFRKEGQNVTLSCEQNLNHDAMYWYRQDPGQGLRLIYYSQIVNDFQKGDIAEGYSVSREKKESFPLTVTSAQKNPTAFYLCASSIPGQGAHGELFFGEGSRLTVL.

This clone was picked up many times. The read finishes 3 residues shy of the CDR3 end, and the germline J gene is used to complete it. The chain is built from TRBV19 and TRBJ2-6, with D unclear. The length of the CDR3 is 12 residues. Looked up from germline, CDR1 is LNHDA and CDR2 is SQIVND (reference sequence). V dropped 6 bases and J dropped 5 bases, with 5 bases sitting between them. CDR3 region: CASRAWANVLTF. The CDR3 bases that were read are TGTGCCAGTAGGGCCTGGGCCAACGTC.

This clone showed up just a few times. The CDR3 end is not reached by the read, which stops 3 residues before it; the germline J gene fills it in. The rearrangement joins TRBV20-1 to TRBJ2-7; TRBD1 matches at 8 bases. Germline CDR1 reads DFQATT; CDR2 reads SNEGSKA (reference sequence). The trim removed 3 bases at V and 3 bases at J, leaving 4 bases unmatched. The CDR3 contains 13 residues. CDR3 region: CSASGTGGYEQYF. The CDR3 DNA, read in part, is TGCAGTGCTAGCGGAACAGGGGGCTACGAG.

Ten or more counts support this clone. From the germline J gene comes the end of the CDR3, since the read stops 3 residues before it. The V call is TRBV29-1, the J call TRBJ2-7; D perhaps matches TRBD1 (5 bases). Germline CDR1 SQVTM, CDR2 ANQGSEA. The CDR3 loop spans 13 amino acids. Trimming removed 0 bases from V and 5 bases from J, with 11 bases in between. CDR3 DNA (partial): TGCAGCGTTGAAGATTCAGGGTTGGACGAG. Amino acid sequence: CSVEDSGLDE. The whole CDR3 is CSVEDSGLDEQYF.

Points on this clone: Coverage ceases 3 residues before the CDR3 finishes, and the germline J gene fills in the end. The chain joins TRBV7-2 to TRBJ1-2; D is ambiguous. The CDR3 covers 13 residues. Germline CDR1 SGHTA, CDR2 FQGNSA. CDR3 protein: CASSLALRAPYTF. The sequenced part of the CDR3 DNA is TGTGCCAGCAGCTTAGCGCTAAGGGCCCCC.

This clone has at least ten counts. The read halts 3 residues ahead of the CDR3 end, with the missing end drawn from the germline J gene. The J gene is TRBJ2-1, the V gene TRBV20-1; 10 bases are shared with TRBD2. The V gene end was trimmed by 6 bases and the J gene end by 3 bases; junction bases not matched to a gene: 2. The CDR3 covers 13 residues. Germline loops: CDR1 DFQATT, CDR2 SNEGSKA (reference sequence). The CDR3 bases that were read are TGCAGTGCAAAGCGGGGGGGCTACAATGAG. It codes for CSAKRGGYNE. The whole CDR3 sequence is CSAKRGGYNEQFF.

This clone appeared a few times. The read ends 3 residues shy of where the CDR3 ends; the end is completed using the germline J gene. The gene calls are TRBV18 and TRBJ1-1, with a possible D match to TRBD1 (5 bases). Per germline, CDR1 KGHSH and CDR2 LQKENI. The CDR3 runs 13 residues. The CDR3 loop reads CASSSSGPQTAFF. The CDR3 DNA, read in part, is TGTGCCAGCTCTTCCTCAGGGCCCCAGACG. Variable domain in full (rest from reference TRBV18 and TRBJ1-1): NAGVMQNPRHLVRRRGQEARLRCSPMKGHSHVYWYRQLPEEGLKFMVYLQKENIIDESGMPKERFSAEFPKEGPSILRIQQVVRGDSAAYFCASSSSGPQTAFFGQGTRLTVV.

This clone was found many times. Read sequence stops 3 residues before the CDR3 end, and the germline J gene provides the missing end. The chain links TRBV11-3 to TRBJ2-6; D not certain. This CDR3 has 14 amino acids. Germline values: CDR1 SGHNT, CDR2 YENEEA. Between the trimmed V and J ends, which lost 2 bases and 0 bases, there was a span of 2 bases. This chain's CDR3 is CASSLHSGANVLTF. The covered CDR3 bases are TGTGCCAGCAGCTTACACTCTGGGGCCAACGTC.